The sequence of this TCR beta chain was determined in a study of siplizumab effects on memory and regulatory T cells. Deletions cut 5 bases from V and 2 bases from J, with 4 bases between. Germline CDR1 MGHDK, CDR2 SYGVNS. The CDR3 spans 12 residues. Method: immunoSEQ multiplex PCR; TCRdb's copy keeps in-frame clones and lacks some. The profile shows 60,000 or so clones, just over 90% of them singletons. The sample consisted of CD8+ T cells sorted from blood. The clonotype originates from a human donor in good health. The V and J genes are TRBV25-1 and TRBJ1-3; D is ambiguous. The chain's CDR3 is CASSLPGNTIYF. The CDR3 coding sequence is TGTGCCAGCAGTCTCCCTGGAAACACCATATATTTT.